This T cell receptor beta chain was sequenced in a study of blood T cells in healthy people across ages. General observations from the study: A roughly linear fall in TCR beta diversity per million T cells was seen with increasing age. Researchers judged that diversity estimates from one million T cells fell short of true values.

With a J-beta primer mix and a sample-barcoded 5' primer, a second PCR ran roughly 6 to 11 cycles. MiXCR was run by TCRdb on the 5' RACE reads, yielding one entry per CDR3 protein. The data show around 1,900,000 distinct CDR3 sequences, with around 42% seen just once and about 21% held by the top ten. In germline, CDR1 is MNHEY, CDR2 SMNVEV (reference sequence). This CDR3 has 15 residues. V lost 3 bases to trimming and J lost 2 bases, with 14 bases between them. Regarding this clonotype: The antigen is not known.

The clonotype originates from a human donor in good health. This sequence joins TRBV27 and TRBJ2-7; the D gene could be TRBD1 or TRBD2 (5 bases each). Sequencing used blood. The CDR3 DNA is TGTGCCAGCAGTTTTATGTCAGGGAGCCCCTACGAGCAGTACTTC. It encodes CASSFMSGSPYEQYF.